The 12 T cell receptor beta chains below come from one sample, sequenced in a study of identifying expanded T cells in peripheral blood. The table came from immunoSEQ multiplex PCR; TCRdb's copy has only in-frame clones and leaves some out. The sample carries about 58,000 clones, around nine tenths recorded once. Material: blood. The receptor source for this set is a person between 18 and 75 years old in good health.

The rearrangement joins TRBV29-1 to TRBJ1-5; a weak D match, TRBD1 (6 bases). The V gene lost 4 bases and the J gene lost 7 bases, with 11 bases spanning the gap. The CDR3 is made up of 12 amino acids. Germline CDR1 is SQVTM and CDR2 is ANQGSEA. CDR3 nucleotides: TGCAGCGTTGGCACAGGGCAACAGCCCCAGCATTTT. Translation: CSVGTGQQPQHF.

V is TRBV7-9 and J is TRBJ2-7; D unresolved. Germline V gives CDR1 SEHNR, CDR2 FQNEAQ (reference sequence). The CDR3 has 13 residues. V shed 5 bases and J shed 2 bases, with 10 bases lying between them. The CDR3 reads CASSPDPAYEQYF. CDR3 bases: TGTGCCAGCAGCCCGGACCCTGCCTACGAGCAGTACTTC.

This sequence joins TRBV2 and TRBJ1-5, with 11 bases that match TRBD1. The junction had 5 bases not matched to a gene; V was cut back by 7 bases and J by 6 bases. Per germline, CDR1 SNHLY and CDR2 FYNNEI. This CDR3 contains 14 residues. CDR3 sequence reads: CASTGQGAGQPQHF. The CDR3 coding sequence is TGTGCCAGCACCGGACAGGGGGCCGGTCAGCCCCAGCATTTT.

This chain joins TRBV14 and TRBJ1-2; D possibly corresponds to TRBD1 (6 bases). From germline, CDR1 is SGHDN and CDR2 FVKESK. Trimming shortened V by 7 bases and J by 2 bases, and 11 bases separated the two germline ends. The CDR3 runs to 13 residues. CDR3 nucleotide sequence: TGTGCCAGCACCCCAACAGGGAACTATGGCTACACCTTC. Protein: CASTPTGNYGYTF.

The CDR3 bases are TGCAGCGCCCTGGGCAGGGGAGGGTATTCTAGCACAGATACGCAGTATTTT. This translates into CSALGRGGYSSTDTQYF. The V call is TRBV29-1, the J call TRBJ2-3; tentatively, D is TRBD2 (7 bases). Trimming cost V 7 bases and J 0 bases, with 23 bases left between them. This CDR3 contains 17 residues. Germline CDR1 is SQVTM and CDR2 is ANQGSEA.

The chain combines TRBV7-2 with TRBJ2-2; D unresolved. The CDR3 covers 12 residues. Germline CDR1 SGHTA, CDR2 FQGNSA. V was pared by 6 bases and J by 3 bases, with 5 bases between. The DNA of the CDR3 is TGTGCCAGCAGTATCGACACCGGGGAGCTGTTTTTT. This codes for CASSIDTGELFF.

The rearrangement uses TRBV7-2 and TRBJ2-1; a weak D match, TRBD1 (6 bases). This CDR3 has 16 residues. Germline CDR1 SGHTA, CDR2 FQGNSA. Trimming left V 1 base short and J 6 bases short, with 16 bases between. CDR3 amino acids: CASSLGYRGSFNEQFF. The CDR3 DNA reads as TGTGCCAGCAGCTTAGGGTATAGGGGGTCTTTCAATGAGCAGTTCTTC.

The V gene is TRBV2, the J gene TRBJ1-2; no clear D gene. The CDR3 length is 13 residues. The V and J ends lost 2 bases and 3 bases respectively, with 7 bases between them. CDR1 is SNHLY and CDR2 is FYNNEI in the germline V gene. The CDR3 bases are TGTGCCAGCAGTGAAAATCCGCACTATGGCTACACCTTC. It encodes CASSENPHYGYTF. The variable domain in full, with the rest retrieved from reference TRBV2 and TRBJ1-2, is EPEVTQTPSHQVTQMGQEVILRCVPISNHLYFYWYRQILGQKVEFLVSFYNNEISEKSEIFDDQFSVERPDGSNFTLKIRSTKLEDSAMYFCASSENPHYGYTFGSGTRLTVV.

DNA of the CDR3: TGTGCCAGCAGCGCCCTCGCGACCAGCTACATGAACACTGAAGCTTTCTTT. Its protein product is CASSALATSYMNTEAFF. This sequence joins TRBV27 and TRBJ1-1; D is ambiguous. From germline, CDR1 is MNHEY and CDR2 SMNVEV (reference sequence). V lost 6 bases and J lost 0, with 20 bases in between. The CDR3 loop spans 17 amino acids.

This clone was detected only a few times. This chain uses TRBV27 with TRBJ2-7, with D possibly matching TRBD2 (5 bases). This CDR3 region has 14 residues. Trimming shortened V by 10 bases and J by 3 bases, and 19 bases separated the two germline ends. CDR1 MNHEY and CDR2 SMNVEV come from the germline V gene (reference sequence). The CDR3 DNA sequence: TGTGCCACCGCGTCCCGGACTTTCCACTACGAGCAGTACTTC. This sequence encodes CATASRTFHYEQYF.

This clone was counted once. The V gene is TRBV6-5, the J gene TRBJ2-1; 7 nucleotides agree with TRBD1. The J segment lost 3 bases and the V segment lost 2 bases, leaving 1 base of the junction unmatched. Germline loops: CDR1 MNHEY, CDR2 SVGAGI. The CDR3 extends over 14 amino acids. The CDR3 nucleotides read TGTGCCAGCAGTTACGGACAGGTCTACAATGAGCAGTTCTTC. Translated, it gives CASSYGQVYNEQFF.

This clone was seen just once. The V gene is TRBV21-1, the J gene TRBJ2-1; the table names TRBD2, a call not compared with the DNA. TRBV21-1 is labeled a pseudogene. This CDR3 is built from 16 residues. CDR3 residues: CASSKGPGTSFNEQFF. The CDR3 nucleotides are TGTGCCAGCAGCAAAGGGCCCGGGACTAGCTTCAATGAGCAGTTCTTC.